This T cell receptor beta chain was captured by sequencing in a study of blood T cell repertoires in COVID-19. Assay: immunoSEQ multiplex PCR; the TCRdb copy retains only in-frame clones and omits some. Of 220,000 or so clones listed, more than 80% are singletons. Study members were between about 18 and 95 years old and lived in 24 US regions. The V segment lost 3 bases and the J segment 7 bases; nucleotides outside the gene matches: 7. Germline V CDR1 and CDR2: KGHDR, SFDVKD. This CDR3 comprises 16 residues. The sequence was obtained from a young woman in a cohort exposed to, infected with or recovered from COVID-19 (not recorded which). Sequences were obtained from PBMCs or T cells enriched from blood (not recorded which). V gene TRBV24-1 combines with J gene TRBJ2-3; 12 bases agree with TRBD2. The CDR3 reads CATSDVGLAGSNTQYF. For the CDR3, the DNA is TGTGCCACCAGTGATGTGGGACTAGCGGGTTCTAATACGCAGTATTTT.